These 28 T cell receptor beta chains originate from one sample sequenced in a study of blood T cells in healthy people across ages. Primers used in a second PCR of roughly 7 to 11 cycles were a sample-barcoded 5' primer and a J-beta primer mix. From the 5' RACE reads, TCRdb called clonotypes with MiXCR, one entry per CDR3 protein. The data hold around 1.5 million distinct CDR3 sequences, with around 36% observed a single time. The sequenced sample was blood. These TCRs come from a woman in her twenties or thirties in good health.

This clonotype has more than one count but fewer than ten. The chain links TRBV28 to TRBJ2-5; 8 bases are a match to TRBD1. J was trimmed by 5 bases and V by 6 bases; bases with no gene match: 11. CDR3 length equals 15 residues. Germline V gives CDR1 MDHEN, CDR2 SYDVKM. CDR3 bases: TGTGCCAGCAGCGTCCTCGACAGGGGTGGGGAGACCCAGTACTTC. Translation: CASSVLDRGGETQYF. Combining the CDR3 with reference TRBV28 and TRBJ2-5 gives the whole variable domain DVKVTQSSRYLVKRTGEKVFLECVQDMDHENMFWYRQDPGLGLRLIYFSYDVKMKEKGDIPEGYSVSREKKERFSLILESASTNQTSMYLCASSVLDRGGETQYFGPGTRLLVL.

The V gene is TRBV9, the J gene TRBJ2-5, with TRBD1 matching over 10 bases. The CDR3 loop spans 15 amino acids. Trimming removed 0 bases from V and 11 bases from J; junction bases left unmatched: 10. The germline V gene encodes CDR1 SGDLS and CDR2 YYNGEE. The CDR3: CASSVGDRGRNEQYF. The DNA for the CDR3 is TGTGCCAGCAGCGTAGGGGACAGGGGAAGAAATGAGCAGTACTTC. Based on the CDR3 plus reference TRBV9 and TRBJ2-5, the full variable domain is DSGVTQTPKHLITATGQRVTLRCSPRSGDLSVYWYQQSLDQGLQFLIQYYNGEERAKGNILERFSAQQFPDLHSELNLSSLELGDSALYFCASSVGDRGRNEQYFGPGTRLLVL.

The chain is built from TRBV6-6 and TRBJ2-5; TRBD1 is a possible D gene (5 bases). The J call may be wrong; the DNA end is better matched by TRBJ2-7. Germline lookup yields CDR1 MNHNY and CDR2 SVGAGI (reference sequence). This CDR3 contains 14 residues. CDR3 nucleotide sequence: TGTGCCAGCAGTCCCGATAGGGGTAGGCACGAGCAGTACTTC. Protein product: CASSPDRGRHEQYF.

The chain combines TRBV28 with TRBJ2-7; D is ambiguous. The CDR3 is 12 amino acids. V gave up 6 bases and J gave up 6 bases, with 12 bases separating them. Germline CDR1 MDHEN, CDR2 SYDVKM. CDR3 sequence (DNA): TGTGCCAGCAGCCAGGAATTCCGCGAGCAGTACTTC. Translating gives CASSQEFREQYF.

The chain carries TRBV20-1 and TRBJ2-7; TRBD2 is a possible D gene (5 bases). The J call may be mistaken, given a closer DNA end match to TRBJ2-5. The CDR3 is 13 residues long. The germline V gene encodes CDR1 DFQATT and CDR2 SNEGSKA (reference sequence). CDR3 in DNA: TGCAGTGCTAGTGCGGGCCCAAGGGAGACCCAGTACTTC. Amino acid sequence: CSASAGPRETQYF.

CDR3 bases: TGTGCCAGCTCACCAGCAGGGGGGAAAGACGAGCAGTACTTC. It specifies CASSPAGGKDEQYF. The J gene is TRBJ2-7, the V gene TRBV18, with D possibly being TRBD1 (7 bases). This CDR3 has 14 residues. Germline CDR1 reads KGHSH; CDR2 reads LQKENI. V was pared by 2 bases and J by 5 bases, with 13 bases between.

The chain carries TRBV10-3 and TRBJ1-2; TRBD1 agrees at 11 bases. Germline V gene data show CDR1 as ENHRY and CDR2 as SYGVKD. CDR3 length: 13 residues. The V and J ends lost 9 bases and 7 bases, in that order; junction bases with no gene match: 7. The CDR3 loop is CAIGTGGPFGYTF. For the CDR3, the DNA is TGTGCCATAGGGACAGGGGGTCCATTTGGCTACACCTTC.

There are a few counts of this clonotype. V usage is TRBV5-5 and J usage is TRBJ1-1; D may be TRBD1 (6 bases). The V and J ends lost 0 bases and 7 bases respectively, with 16 bases between them. There are 15 residues in the CDR3. The V gene's germline CDR1 is SGHKS and CDR2 YYEKEE (reference sequence). The CDR3 loop is CASSLGGTGSSEAFF. CDR3 nucleotides: TGTGCCAGCAGCTTGGGGGGCACAGGGTCTAGTGAAGCTTTCTTT.

This clonotype came up a few times. CDR3 amino acids: CSASSVVSTDTQYF. DNA of the CDR3: TGCAGTGCTAGCTCTGTGGTTAGCACAGATACGCAGTATTTT. The J gene is TRBJ2-3, the V gene TRBV20-1; no clear D. Germline CDR1 DFQATT, CDR2 SNEGSKA (reference sequence). This CDR3 comprises 14 residues. V lost 3 bases, J lost 0 bases, and 10 bases lay in between.

The rearrangement links TRBV6-1 to TRBJ2-7; 15 bases align to TRBD2. V shed 4 bases and J 0 bases; nucleotides not matched to a gene: 10. CDR3 length: 19 residues. The germline gives CDR1 MNHNS, CDR2 SASEGT. CDR3 amino acids: CASSGSLGLAGGYSYEQYF. The DNA for the CDR3 is TGTGCCAGCAGTGGTAGTTTGGGACTAGCGGGAGGATACTCCTACGAGCAGTACTTC.

This clonotype has only one observation. A much larger clone sits a single nucleotide away, making a read error possible. The rearrangement joins TRBV29-1 to TRBJ2-7, with TRBD2 matching 8 bases. The length of the CDR3 is 14 residues. J was trimmed by 5 bases and V by 6 bases; bases with no gene match: 12. The germline V gene has CDR1 SQVTM and CDR2 ANQGSEA. This CDR3 is CSVIGPAGVDEQYF. The CDR3, as DNA: TGCAGCGTAATCGGACCAGCGGGAGTAGACGAGCAGTACTTC.

The rearrangement links TRBV7-2 to TRBJ2-7, with D tentatively TRBD1 or TRBD2 (5 bases each). The germline V and J ends were trimmed by 2 bases and 6 bases, with 14 bases remaining between them. Germline CDR1 reads SGHTA; CDR2 reads FQGNSA. This CDR3 region has 14 residues. The CDR3, as DNA: TGTGCCAGCAGCTTAAGGGACGGACGTGGCGAGCAGTACTTC. Translation: CASSLRDGRGEQYF.

The genes are TRBV27 and TRBJ2-2, with a possible D match to TRBD1 (6 bases). The CDR3 is 14 amino acids. Per germline, CDR1 MNHEY and CDR2 SMNVEV (reference sequence). V lost 5 bases, J lost 6 bases, and 13 bases lay in between. DNA of the CDR3: TGTGCCAGCAGTCCTGGGGGCCGCTCCGGGGAGCTGTTTTTT. It is translated as CASSPGGRSGELFF.

This chain connects TRBV2 to TRBJ2-7; D unresolved. Germline CDR1 reads SNHLY; CDR2 reads FYNNEI. The CDR3 has 12 amino acids. V was trimmed by 4 bases and J by 2 bases, leaving 6 bases between them. CDR3 bases: TGTGCCAGCAGTGCCCTCGCCTACGAGCAGTACTTC. Protein: CASSALAYEQYF.

The sample holds a few counts of this clonotype. The rearrangement links TRBV20-1 to TRBJ2-5; D remains ambiguous. This CDR3 contains 13 residues. Trimming removed 1 base from V and 5 bases from J, with 11 bases in between. Germline-derived CDR1 and CDR2 are DFQATT and SNEGSKA (reference sequence). The CDR3 DNA follows: TGCAGTGCTAGAGGGCCAATCAGGGAGACCCAGTACTTC. Its protein product is CSARGPIRETQYF.

V and J are TRBV20-1 and TRBJ2-5; no reliable D call. TRBJ2-7 explains the end of the DNA better; the J call may be wrong. Germline V gene lookup returns CDR1 DFQATT and CDR2 SNEGSKA (reference sequence). The length of the CDR3 is 11 residues. The CDR3 DNA is TGCAGTGCTAGAATAACTAACGAGCAGTACTTC. Its translation is CSARITNEQYF.

This clonotype came up many times. The genes are TRBV15 and TRBJ1-2; D remains unclear. Germline V gives CDR1 LNHNV, CDR2 YYDKDF (reference sequence). CDR3 size: 12 residues. Between the trimmed V and J ends, which lost 8 bases and 6 bases, there was a span of 13 bases. In DNA form, the CDR3 reads TGTGCCACCGCGGACCCCGAGCATGGCTACACCTTC. Its translation is CATADPEHGYTF. Combining the CDR3 with reference TRBV15 and TRBJ1-2 gives the whole variable domain DAMVIQNPRYQVTQFGKPVTLSCSQTLNHNVMYWYQQKSSQAPKLLFHYYDKDFNNEADTPDNFQSRRPNTSFCFLDIRSPGLGDTAMYLCATADPEHGYTFGSGTRLTVV.

For the CDR3, the DNA is TGTGCCAGCAGCTTAGTGCCGGGGGGGGATGAGCAGTTCTTC. Encoded protein: CASSLVPGGDEQFF. J is TRBJ2-1 and V is TRBV11-2; 8 positions match TRBD2. Germline V gene sequence: CDR1 SGHAT, CDR2 FQNNGV. The CDR3 covers 14 residues. J lost 8 bases, V lost 1 base, and 4 bases had no gene match.

This clonotype occurred a few times. The chain couples TRBV20-1 to TRBJ2-7; 8 nucleotides line up with TRBD2. The germline CDR1 and CDR2 sequences are DFQATT and SNEGSKA (reference sequence). This CDR3 region has 13 residues. V lost 5 bases and J lost 9; bases outside the gene matches: 12. The CDR3 region is CSAAPGLGVVQYF. CDR3 sequence (DNA): TGCAGTGCTGCCCCGGGACTAGGTGTGGTGCAGTACTTC.

The chain carries TRBV14 and TRBJ2-1, with 12 bases lining up with TRBD2. Trimming at V came to 1 base and at J to 11 bases, leaving 6 bases not matched to a gene. CDR1 is SGHDN, CDR2 FVKESK, per germline. This CDR3 has 15 residues. CDR3 amino acids: CASSQGVTSGGQQFF. As DNA, the CDR3 is TGTGCCAGCAGCCAAGGGGTGACTAGCGGGGGACAGCAGTTCTTC.

On this clonotype itself: The junction differs from germline at one of its ends, possibly a read error. The CDR3 region is CSAQRGRAPYGQYF. The CDR3 DNA sequence: TGCAGCGCTCAACGCGGGAGGGCTCCCTACGGGCAGTACTTC. This rearrangement joins TRBV20-1 to TRBJ2-7; 9 bases agree with TRBD2. The germline V gene encodes CDR1 DFQATT and CDR2 SNEGSKA (reference sequence). The CDR3 has 14 amino acids.

This clonotype appeared many times. This sequence joins TRBV11-2 and TRBJ2-2, with TRBD2 matching over 7 bases. The CDR3 has 15 amino acids. Germline trimming cut 5 bases from V and 8 bases from J; bases unmatched to any gene: 11. The germline CDR1 and CDR2 sequences are SGHAT and FQNNGV. The CDR3 loop reads CASSPKGGSSGELFF. Written as DNA, the CDR3 is TGTGCCAGCAGCCCCAAGGGAGGGTCCTCGGGGGAGCTGTTTTTT.

The chain couples TRBV6-6 to TRBJ2-7, with D perhaps matching TRBD2 (5 bases). Germline CDR1 is MNHNY and CDR2 is SVGAGI (reference sequence). V was cut by 0 bases and J by 2 bases, with 11 bases left in between. The CDR3 is 15 amino acids. The CDR3 bases are TGTGCCAGCAGTTACTCGGCCGGGGTGACCTACGAGCAGTACTTC. Translation gives CASSYSAGVTYEQYF.

This clonotype was counted ten times or more. This chain joins TRBV29-1 and TRBJ1-2, with D perhaps TRBD1 (6 bases). V was shortened by 4 bases and J by 3 bases, with 9 bases between the two germline ends. Per the germline V gene, CDR1 is SQVTM and CDR2 is ANQGSEA. The CDR3 extends over 12 amino acids. CDR3 region: CSVVGQHYGYTF. In DNA form, the CDR3 reads TGCAGCGTTGTAGGACAGCACTATGGCTACACCTTC.

This clonotype appeared a few times. The chain has TRBV12-3 or TRBV12-4 and TRBJ1-5; TRBD1 aligns across 8 bases. The CDR3 loop spans 15 amino acids. Trimming took 2 bases from V and 5 from J; bases not matched to a gene: 5. CDR3 bases: TGTGCCAGCAGTTTAAGGGAACAGGGGGATCAGCCCCAGCATTTT. Residues: CASSLREQGDQPQHF.

Remarks on this clonotype: One junction end disagrees with the germline gene, perhaps due to a read error. V gene TRBV7-8 combines with J gene TRBJ2-3, with 9 bases aligning to TRBD2. CDR3 length equals 17 residues. The germline gives CDR1 SGHVS, CDR2 FQNEAQ. CDR3 nucleotides: TGTGCCAGCAGCTTCAGGAGCGGGAGGTCCTTCACAGATACACAGTATTTT. Encoded protein: CASSFRSGRSFTDTQYF.

This clonotype was observed a handful of times. The chain is built from TRBV3-1 and TRBJ2-1; the match to TRBD1 covers 9 bases. Germline lookup yields CDR1 LGHDT and CDR2 YNNKEL (reference sequence). With 0 bases clipped from V and 8 bases from J, the junction kept 8 bases outside the gene matches. This CDR3 is built from 16 residues. CDR3 coding DNA: TGTGCCAGCAGCCAAGAGCACGGACAGGGGCGGCATGAGCAGTTCTTC. Translated, it gives CASSQEHGQGRHEQFF.

To note about this clonotype: Given a much more abundant clone one base away, this may be a read error. The chain combines TRBV29-1 with TRBJ2-4; 7 bases agree with TRBD2. The J call is uncertain, as TRBJ2-7 better fits the DNA end. There are 14 residues in the CDR3. In germline, CDR1 is SQVTM, CDR2 ANQGSEA. CDR3 DNA sequence: TGCAGCGCGCTGGGCGGGAGTATTTGCGGCGAGCAGTACTTC. This translates into CSALGGSICGEQYF.